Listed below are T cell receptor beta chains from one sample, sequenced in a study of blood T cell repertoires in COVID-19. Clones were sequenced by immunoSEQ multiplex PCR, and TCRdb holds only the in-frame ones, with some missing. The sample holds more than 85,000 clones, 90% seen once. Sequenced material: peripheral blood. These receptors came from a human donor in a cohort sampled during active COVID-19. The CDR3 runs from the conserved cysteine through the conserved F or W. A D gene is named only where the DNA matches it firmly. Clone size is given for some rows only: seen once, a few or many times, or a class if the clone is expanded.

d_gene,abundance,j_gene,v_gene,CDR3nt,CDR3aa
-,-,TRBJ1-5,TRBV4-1,TGCGCCAGCAGCCAAGGGGGCTTATTAGGGAGCAATCAGCCCCAGCATTTT,CASSQGGLLGSNQPQHF
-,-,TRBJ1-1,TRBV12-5,TGTGCTAGTGCCGTGAACACTGAAGCTTTCTTT,CASAVNTEAFF
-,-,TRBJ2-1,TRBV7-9,TGTGCCAGCAGCCGTCCCGGGGGAGGGGGATACAATGAGCAGTTCTTC,CASSRPGGGGYNEQFF
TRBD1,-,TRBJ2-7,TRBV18,TGTGCCAGCTCACCACCGGCGACAGGGGCCGAGCAGTACTTC,CASSPPATGAEQYF
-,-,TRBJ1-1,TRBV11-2,TGTGCCAGCGGACTAAGTTTGAGGGTCAAGATGAACACTGAAGCTTTCTTT,CASGLSLRVKMNTEAFF
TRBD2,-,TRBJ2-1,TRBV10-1,TGCGCCAGCAGTGAGGGTGGGGCTAGCGGGAGGGATGAGCAGTTCTTC,CASSEGGASGRDEQFF
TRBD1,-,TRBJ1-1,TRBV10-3,TGTGCCATCAGCCAACAGGGGAGACTGAACACTGAAGCTTTCTTT,CAISQQGRLNTEAFF
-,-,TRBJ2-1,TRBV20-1,TGCAGTGCTAGAACGCTTAGTGAGCAGTTCTTC,CSARTLSEQFF
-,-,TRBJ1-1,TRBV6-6,TGTGCCAGCAGTCGCAATCCGGACCGGGCCAGGGTTTGGACTGAAGCTTTCTTT,CASSRNPDRARVWTEAFF
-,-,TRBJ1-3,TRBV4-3,TGCGCCAGCAGCCAAGACCAGGGTACCTCTGGAAACACCATATATTTT,CASSQDQGTSGNTIYF
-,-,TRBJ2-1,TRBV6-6,TGTGCCAGCAGTTACACAGTTGGAAATGAGCAGTTCTTC,CASSYTVGNEQFF
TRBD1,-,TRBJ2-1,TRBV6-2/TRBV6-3,TGTGCCAGCAGCCCCGGGACAGGGACCAATGAGCAGTTCTTC,CASSPGTGTNEQFF
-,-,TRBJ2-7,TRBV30,TGTGCCTGGAGTGATAAACAAACCCCCTACGAGCAGTACTTC,CAWSDKQTPYEQYF
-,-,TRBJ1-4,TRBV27,TGTGCCAGCAGTTTAGCTTATGGGGCTGGGGAAAAACTGTTTTTT,CASSLAYGAGEKLFF
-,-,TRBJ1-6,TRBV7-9,TGTGCCAGCAGCTTAGATTTAGGAACTAATAATTCACCCCTCCACTTT,CASSLDLGTNNSPLHF
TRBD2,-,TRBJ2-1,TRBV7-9,TGTGCCAGCAGCTTGGCAGGACTAGGGGTTTACAATGAGCAGTTCTTC,CASSLAGLGVYNEQFF
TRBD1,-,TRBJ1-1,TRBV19,TGTGCCAGTAGTACCCTGACAGGGCTTCACAACACTGAAGCTTTCTTT,CASSTLTGLHNTEAFF
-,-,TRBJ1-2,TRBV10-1,TGCGCCAGCCTTATTTATGGCTACACCTTC,CASLIYGYTF
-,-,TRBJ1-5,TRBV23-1,TGCGCCAGCAGTCCCCTATGTGGCGGAAGGAGCAATCAGCCCCAGCATTTT,CASSPLCGGRSNQPQHF
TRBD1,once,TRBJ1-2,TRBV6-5,TGTGCCAGCAGGACCGGGACAGGGAACTATGGCTACACCTTC,CASRTGTGNYGYTF
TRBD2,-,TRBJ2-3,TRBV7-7,TGTGCTAGCAGCTTAGTGTTTAGCGGGGTAAAGGATACGCAGTATTTT,CASSLVFSGVKDTQYF
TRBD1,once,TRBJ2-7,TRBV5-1,TGCGCCAGCAGCTTGGCCAGACAGGGGGCCGGCGAGCAGTACTTC,CASSLARQGAGEQYF
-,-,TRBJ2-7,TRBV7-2,TGTGCCAGCAGCTACAGGGCCTCCTACGAGCAGTACTTC,CASSYRASYEQYF
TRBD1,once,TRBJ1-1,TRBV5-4,TGTGCCAGCAGCAGACCGACAGGGATCCTCACTGAAGCTTTCTTT,CASSRPTGILTEAFF
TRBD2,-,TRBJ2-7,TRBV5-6,TGTGCCAGCAGCTTGGGCGGGGGATCATCCTACGAGCAGTACTTC,CASSLGGGSSYEQYF
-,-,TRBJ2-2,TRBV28,TGTGCCAGCAACCCAGAGAACACCGGGGAGCTGTTTTTT,CASNPENTGELFF
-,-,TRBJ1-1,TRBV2,TGTGCCAGCAGGTACCGGGGGAACACTGAAGCTTTCTTT,CASRYRGNTEAFF
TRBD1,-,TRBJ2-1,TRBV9,TGTGCCAGCAGTTCTAATAGGGGACAGCGATACAATGAGCAGTTCTTC,CASSSNRGQRYNEQFF
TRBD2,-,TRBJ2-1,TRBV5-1,TGCGCCAGTAGCAAAAGCGGGGGATCCTACAATGAGCAGTTCTTC,CASSKSGGSYNEQFF
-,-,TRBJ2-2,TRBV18,TGTGCCAGCTCACCAAACCGGGCCGGGGAGCTGTTTTTT,CASSPNRAGELFF
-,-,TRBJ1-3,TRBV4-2,TGTGCCAGCAGCCAAGGGGGAGGGGGATTTGGAAACACCATATATTTT,CASSQGGGGFGNTIYF
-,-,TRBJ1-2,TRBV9,TGTGCCAGCAGCGTAGCTGGGAGGCTTGGCTACACCTTC,CASSVAGRLGYTF
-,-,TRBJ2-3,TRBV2,TGTGCCAGTGCCCTAGAATCCACAGATACGCAGTATTTT,CASALESTDTQYF
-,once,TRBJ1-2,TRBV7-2,TGTGCCAGCACCGACAGGTTCGGCTACACCTTC,CASTDRFGYTF
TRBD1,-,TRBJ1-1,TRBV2,TGTGCCAGCAGTGTCGACAGGGGGTTTAACACTGAAGCTTTCTTT,CASSVDRGFNTEAFF
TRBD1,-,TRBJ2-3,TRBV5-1,TGCGCCAGCAGCTTGGAGGGACAGCGACTCTACACAGATACGCAGTATTTT,CASSLEGQRLYTDTQYF
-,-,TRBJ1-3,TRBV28,TGTGCCAGCAGTAGTACAGGAGCTGGAAACACCATATATTTT,CASSSTGAGNTIYF
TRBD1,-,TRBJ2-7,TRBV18,TGTGCCAGCTCACCGACCGGGACAGGGTACGAGCAGTACTTC,CASSPTGTGYEQYF
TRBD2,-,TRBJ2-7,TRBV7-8,TGTGCCAGCAGCTTGGGTAGCGGGATGACCTACGAGCAGTACTTC,CASSLGSGMTYEQYF
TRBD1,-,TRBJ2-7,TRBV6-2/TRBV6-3,TGTGCCAGCAGTTACGCCGGGACAGGGTCGTACGAGCAGTACTTC,CASSYAGTGSYEQYF
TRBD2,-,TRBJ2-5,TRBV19,TGTGCCAGTAGTATAGTTGGGATTGGACTAGCGGGGGGGCCGACCAAAGAGACCCAGTACTTC,CASSIVGIGLAGGPTKETQYF
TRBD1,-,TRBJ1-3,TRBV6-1,TGTGCCAGCAGTGTAAGACAGGGGAGTGCTGGAAACACCATATATTTT,CASSVRQGSAGNTIYF
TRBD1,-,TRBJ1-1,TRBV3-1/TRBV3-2,TGTGCCAGCAGCCCGGGACAGACGAACACTGAAGCTTTCTTT,CASSPGQTNTEAFF